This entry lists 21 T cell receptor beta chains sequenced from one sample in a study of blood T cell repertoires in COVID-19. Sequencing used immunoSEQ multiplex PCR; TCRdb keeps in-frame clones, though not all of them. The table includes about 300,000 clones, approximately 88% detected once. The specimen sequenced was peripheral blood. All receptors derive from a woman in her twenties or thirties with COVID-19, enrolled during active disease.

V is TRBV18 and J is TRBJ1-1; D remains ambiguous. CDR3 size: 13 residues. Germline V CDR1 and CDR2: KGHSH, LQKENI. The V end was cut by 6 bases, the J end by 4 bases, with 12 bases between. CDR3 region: CASSPDRGTEAFF. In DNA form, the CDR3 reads TGTGCCAGCTCCCCGGATCGAGGCACTGAAGCTTTCTTT.

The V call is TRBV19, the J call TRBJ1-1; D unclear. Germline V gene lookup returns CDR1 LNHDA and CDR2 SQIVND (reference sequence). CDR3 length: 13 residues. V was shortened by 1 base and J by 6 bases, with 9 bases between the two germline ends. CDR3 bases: TGTGCCAGTAGTATAGCGAGACGGGCTGAAGCTTTCTTT. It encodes CASSIARRAEAFF.

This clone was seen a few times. CDR3 region: CASSVVTSGGSNYNEQFF. CDR3 nucleotides: TGTGCCAGCAGCGTCGTGACTAGCGGGGGATCCAATTACAATGAGCAGTTCTTC. The J gene is TRBJ2-1, the V gene TRBV7-2, with 12 positions matching TRBD2. Losses at the gene ends were 5 bases for V and 4 bases for J; bases not matched to a gene: 12. Germline V gives CDR1 SGHTA, CDR2 FQGNSA. This CDR3 has 18 residues.

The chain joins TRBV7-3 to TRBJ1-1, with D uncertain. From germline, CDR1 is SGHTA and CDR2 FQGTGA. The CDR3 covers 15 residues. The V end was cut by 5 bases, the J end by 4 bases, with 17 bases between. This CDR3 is CASSPREGWSTEAFF. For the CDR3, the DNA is TGTGCCAGCAGCCCGCGCGAGGGATGGAGCACTGAAGCTTTCTTT.

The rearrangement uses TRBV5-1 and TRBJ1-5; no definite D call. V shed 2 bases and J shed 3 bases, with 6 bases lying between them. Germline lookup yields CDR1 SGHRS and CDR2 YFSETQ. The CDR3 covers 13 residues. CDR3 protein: CASSFSVNQPQHF. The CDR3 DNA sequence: TGCGCCAGCAGCTTTTCCGTCAATCAGCCCCAGCATTTT.

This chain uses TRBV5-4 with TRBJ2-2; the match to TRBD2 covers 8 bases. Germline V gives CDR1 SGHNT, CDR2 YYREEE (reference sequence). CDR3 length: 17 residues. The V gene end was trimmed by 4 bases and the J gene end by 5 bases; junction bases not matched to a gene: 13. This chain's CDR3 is CASSKSQTSVLTGELFF. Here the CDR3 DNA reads TGTGCCAGCAGCAAGTCTCAGACTAGCGTATTAACCGGGGAGCTGTTTTTT.

This CDR3 reads CSVEPSGDYNEQFF. In DNA, the CDR3 is TGCAGCGTTGAACCTAGCGGGGATTACAATGAGCAGTTCTTC. The chain links TRBV29-1 to TRBJ2-1, with TRBD2 matching 9 bases. J was trimmed by 4 bases and V by 2 bases; bases with no gene match: 3. The CDR3 contains 14 residues. Germline V gene lookup returns CDR1 SQVTM and CDR2 ANQGSEA.

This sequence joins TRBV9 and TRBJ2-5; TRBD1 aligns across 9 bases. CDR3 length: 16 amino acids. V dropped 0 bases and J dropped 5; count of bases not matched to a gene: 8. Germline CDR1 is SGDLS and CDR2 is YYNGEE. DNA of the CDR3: TGTGCCAGCAGCGTAGTGGGACAGGGAGGTTGGGAGACCCAGTACTTC. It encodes CASSVVGQGGWETQYF.

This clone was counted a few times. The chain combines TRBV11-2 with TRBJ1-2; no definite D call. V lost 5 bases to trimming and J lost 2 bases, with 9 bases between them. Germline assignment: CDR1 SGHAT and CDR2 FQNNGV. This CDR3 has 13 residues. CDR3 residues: CASSPQENYGYTF. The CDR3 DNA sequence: TGTGCCAGCAGCCCGCAGGAAAACTATGGCTACACCTTC.

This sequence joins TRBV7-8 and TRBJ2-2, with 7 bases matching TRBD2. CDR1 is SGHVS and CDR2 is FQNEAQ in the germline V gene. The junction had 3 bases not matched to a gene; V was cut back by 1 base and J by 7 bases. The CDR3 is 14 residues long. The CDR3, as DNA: TGTGCCAGCAGCTTAGGACGGGGGGACGGGGAGCTGTTTTTT. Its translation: CASSLGRGDGELFF.

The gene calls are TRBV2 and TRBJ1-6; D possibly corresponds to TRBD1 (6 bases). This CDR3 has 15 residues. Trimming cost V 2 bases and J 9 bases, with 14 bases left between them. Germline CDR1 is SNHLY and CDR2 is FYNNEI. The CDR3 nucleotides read TGTGCCAGCAGTGAAAAGGGCAGGGGCGGTTCACCCCTCCACTTT. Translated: CASSEKGRGGSPLHF.

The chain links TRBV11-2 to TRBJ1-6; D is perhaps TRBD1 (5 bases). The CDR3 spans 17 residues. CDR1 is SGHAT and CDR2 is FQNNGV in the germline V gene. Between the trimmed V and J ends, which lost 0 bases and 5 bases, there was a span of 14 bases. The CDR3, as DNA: TGTGCCAGCAGCTTAGATACGCGGGACCCTAATAATTCACCCCTCCACTTT. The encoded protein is CASSLDTRDPNNSPLHF.

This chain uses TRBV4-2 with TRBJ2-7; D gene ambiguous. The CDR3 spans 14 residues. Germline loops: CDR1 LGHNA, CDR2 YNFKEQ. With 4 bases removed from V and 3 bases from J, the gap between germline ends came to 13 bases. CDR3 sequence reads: CASSPNPGGYEQYF. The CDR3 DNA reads TGTGCCAGCAGCCCCAACCCCGGTGGCTACGAGCAGTACTTC.

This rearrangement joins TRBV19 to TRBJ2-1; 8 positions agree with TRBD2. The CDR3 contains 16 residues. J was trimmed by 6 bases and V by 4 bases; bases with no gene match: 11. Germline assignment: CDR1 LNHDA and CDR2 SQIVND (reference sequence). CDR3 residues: CASSTPVGGGRNEQFF. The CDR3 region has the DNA TGTGCCAGTAGTACCCCCGTGGGCGGGGGGCGCAATGAGCAGTTCTTC.

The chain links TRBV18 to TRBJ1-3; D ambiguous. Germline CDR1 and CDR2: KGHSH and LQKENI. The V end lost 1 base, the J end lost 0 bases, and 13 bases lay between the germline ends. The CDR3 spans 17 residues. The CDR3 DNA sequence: TGTGCCAGCTCACCACGCCTCGGTTCTAGCTCTGGAAACACCATATATTTT. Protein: CASSPRLGSSSGNTIYF.

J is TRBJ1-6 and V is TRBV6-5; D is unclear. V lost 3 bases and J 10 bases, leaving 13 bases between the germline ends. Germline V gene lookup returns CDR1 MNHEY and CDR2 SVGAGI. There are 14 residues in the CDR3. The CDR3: CASSYAGSRSPLHF. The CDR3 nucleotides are TGTGCCAGCAGTTATGCGGGGAGCCGGTCACCCCTCCACTTT.

CDR3 loop: CASSLALSNEQFF. The CDR3 DNA sequence: TGTGCCAGCAGCTTAGCACTAAGCAATGAGCAGTTCTTC. V gene TRBV11-2 combines with J gene TRBJ2-1, with unresolved D. The CDR3 consists of 13 residues. V lost 1 base, J lost 6 bases, and 7 bases lay in between. CDR1 is SGHAT, CDR2 FQNNGV, per germline. The entire variable domain, with the rest obtained from reference TRBV11-2 and TRBJ2-1, is as follows: EAGVAQSPRYKIIEKRQSVAFWCNPISGHATLYWYQQILGQGPKLLIQFQNNGVVDDSQLPKDRFSAERLKGVDSTLKIQPAKLEDSAVYLCASSLALSNEQFFGPGTRLTVL.

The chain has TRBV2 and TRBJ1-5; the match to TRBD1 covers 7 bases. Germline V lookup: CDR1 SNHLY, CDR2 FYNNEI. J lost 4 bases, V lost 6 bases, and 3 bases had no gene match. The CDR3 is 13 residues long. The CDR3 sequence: CASSPGQNQPQHF. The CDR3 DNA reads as TGTGCCAGCAGCCCGGGACAGAATCAGCCCCAGCATTTT.

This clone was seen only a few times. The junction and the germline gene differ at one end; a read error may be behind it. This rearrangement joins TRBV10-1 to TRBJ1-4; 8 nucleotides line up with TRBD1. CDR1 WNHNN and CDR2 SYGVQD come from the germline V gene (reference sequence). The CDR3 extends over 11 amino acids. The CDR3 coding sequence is TGCGCCAGCAGTGACCATGGACAGGGCCTTTTT. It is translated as CASSDHGQGLF.

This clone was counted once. The CDR3 loop is CSVEEYRLTGGTGELFF. CDR3 bases: TGCAGCGTTGAAGAGTACAGGTTAACAGGGGGAACCGGGGAGCTGTTTTTT. This chain connects TRBV29-1 to TRBJ2-2, with TRBD1 matching over 8 bases. From germline, CDR1 is SQVTM and CDR2 ANQGSEA. The CDR3 contains 17 residues. Trimming took 0 bases from V and 5 from J; bases not matched to a gene: 11.

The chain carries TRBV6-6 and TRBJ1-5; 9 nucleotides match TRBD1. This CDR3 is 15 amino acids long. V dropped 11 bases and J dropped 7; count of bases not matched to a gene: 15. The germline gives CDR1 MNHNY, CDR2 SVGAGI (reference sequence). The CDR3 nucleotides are TGTGCCCCCCCCCAGGGACAGGGATCAGGACAGCCCCAGCATTTT. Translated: CAPPQGQGSGQPQHF.